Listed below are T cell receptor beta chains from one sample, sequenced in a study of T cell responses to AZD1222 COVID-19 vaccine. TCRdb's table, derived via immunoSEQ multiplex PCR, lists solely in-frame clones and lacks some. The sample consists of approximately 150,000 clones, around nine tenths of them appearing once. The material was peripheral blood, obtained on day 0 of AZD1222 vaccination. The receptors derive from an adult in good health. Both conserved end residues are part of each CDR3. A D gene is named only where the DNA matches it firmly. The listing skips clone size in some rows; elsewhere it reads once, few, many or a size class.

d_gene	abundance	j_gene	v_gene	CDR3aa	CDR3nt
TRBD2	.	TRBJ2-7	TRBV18	CASSPLMSSGSHEQYF	TGTGCCAGCTCACCACTGATGTCTAGCGGGAGCCACGAGCAGTACTTC
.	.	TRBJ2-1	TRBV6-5	CASSPLVPESEQFF	TGTGCCAGCAGCCCACTGGTTCCTGAATCTGAGCAGTTCTTC
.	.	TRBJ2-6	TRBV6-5	CASSYVWGNGANVLTF	TGTGCCAGCAGTTACGTTTGGGGGAACGGGGCCAACGTCCTGACTTTC
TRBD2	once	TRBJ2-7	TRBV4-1	CASSHGTSGRKYEQYF	TGCGCCAGCAGCCATGGTACTAGCGGGAGAAAGTACGAGCAGTACTTC
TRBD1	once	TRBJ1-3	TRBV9	CASSVGQGTGNTIYF	TGTGCCAGCAGCGTTGGACAGGGAACTGGAAACACCATATATTTT
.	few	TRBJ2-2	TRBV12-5	CASGSRQVQGGNTGELFF	TGTGCTAGTGGTTCCCGACAGGTTCAAGGTGGGAACACCGGGGAGCTGTTTTTT
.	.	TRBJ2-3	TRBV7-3	CASSQQGSTDTQYF	TGTGCCAGCAGCCAACAGGGCTCCACAGATACGCAGTATTTT
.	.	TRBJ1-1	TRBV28	CASNQIGNTEAFF	TGTGCCAGCAACCAAATAGGGAACACTGAAGCTTTCTTT
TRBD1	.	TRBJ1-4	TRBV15	CATSITRDSRYINEKLFF	TGTGCCACCAGCATTACACGGGACAGCCGATATATTAATGAAAAACTGTTTTTT
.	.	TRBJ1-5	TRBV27	CASSPGRYSNQPQHF	TGTGCCAGCAGCCCGGGACGGTATAGCAATCAGCCCCAGCATTTT
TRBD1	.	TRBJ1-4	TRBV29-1	CSVRSGTGVGEKLFF	TGCAGCGTTAGAAGCGGAACAGGGGTTGGTGAAAAACTGTTTTTT
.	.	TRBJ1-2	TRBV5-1	CASSLASFYGYTF	TGCGCCAGCAGCTTGGCGTCATTCTATGGCTACACCTTC
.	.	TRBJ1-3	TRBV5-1	CASSPLGSGNTIYF	TGCGCCAGCAGCCCGCTGGGCTCTGGAAACACCATATATTTT
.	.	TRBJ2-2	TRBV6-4	CASSDSETGELFF	TGTGCCAGCAGTGACAGCGAAACCGGGGAGCTGTTTTTT
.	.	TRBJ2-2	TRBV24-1	CATSGNQYTGELFF	TGTGCCACCAGTGGAAACCAATACACCGGGGAGCTGTTTTTT
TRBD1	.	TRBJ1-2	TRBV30	CAWSVPPGGYGYTF	TGTGCCTGGAGTGTACCCCCAGGGGGCTATGGCTACACCTTC
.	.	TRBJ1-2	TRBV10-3	CAISATAIGGVGYTF	TGTGCCATCAGTGCGACAGCGATTGGAGGGGTTGGCTACACCTTC
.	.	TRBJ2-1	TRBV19	CASSNRGRENNEQFF	TGTGCCAGTAGTAACCGGGGTAGGGAGAACAATGAGCAGTTCTTC
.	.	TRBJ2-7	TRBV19	CASSIRGPYEQYF	TGTGCCAGTAGTATAAGGGGCCCCTACGAGCAGTACTTC
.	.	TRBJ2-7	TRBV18	CASSPPGTGERSYEQYF	TGTGCCAGCTCACCACCGGGCACGGGGGAAAGGTCCTACGAGCAGTACTTC
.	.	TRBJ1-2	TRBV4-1	CASSQGRDIAYYGYTF	TGCGCCAGCAGCCAAGGGAGAGACATCGCCTACTATGGCTACACCTTC
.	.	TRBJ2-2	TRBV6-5	CASSNNRDTGELFF	TGTGCCAGCAGTAATAACAGGGACACCGGGGAGCTGTTTTTT
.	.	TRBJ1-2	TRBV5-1	CASSSGTGGYGYTF	TGCGCCAGCAGCTCCGGGACGGGAGGATATGGCTACACCTTC
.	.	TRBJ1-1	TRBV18	CASSPFAAMNTEAFF	TGTGCCAGCTCACCCTTCGCTGCCATGAACACTGAAGCTTTCTTT
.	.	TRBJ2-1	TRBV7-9	CASSPIGRSSYNEQFF	TGTGCCAGCAGCCCAATAGGGAGGTCCTCCTACAATGAGCAGTTCTTC
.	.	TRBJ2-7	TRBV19	CASSIEGLREQYF	TGTGCCAGTAGTATCGAGGGGCTGAGAGAGCAGTACTTC
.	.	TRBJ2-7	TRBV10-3	CAISERQGGHREQYF	TGTGCCATCAGTGAGCGGCAGGGGGGTCATCGGGAGCAGTACTTC
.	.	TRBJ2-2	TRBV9	CASSVGDLTGELFF	TGTGCCAGCAGCGTAGGGGACTTAACCGGGGAGCTGTTTTTT
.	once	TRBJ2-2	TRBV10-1	CASSRAGNTGELFF	TGCGCCAGCAGTAGAGCGGGGAACACCGGGGAGCTGTTTTTT
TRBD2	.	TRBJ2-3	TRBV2	CASSEVGLAVTDTQYF	TGTGCCAGCAGTGAAGTGGGCCTAGCGGTCACAGATACGCAGTATTTT
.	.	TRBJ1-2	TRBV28	CASSQTRGYTF	TGTGCCAGCAGCCAGACCAGGGGCTACACCTTC
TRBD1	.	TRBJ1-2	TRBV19	CATSRPGQAGYGYTF	TGTGCCACTTCCCGCCCCGGACAGGCAGGCTATGGCTACACCTTC
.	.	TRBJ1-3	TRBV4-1	CASSQGTGTGNTIYF	TGCGCCAGCAGCCAAGGCACAGGGACTGGAAACACCATATATTTT
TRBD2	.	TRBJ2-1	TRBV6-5	CASSYLLAGGTYEQFF	TGTGCCAGCAGTTACCTCCTGGCGGGAGGGACCTATGAGCAGTTCTTC
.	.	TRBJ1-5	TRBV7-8	CASSINLYSNQPQHF	TGTGCCAGCAGCATTAATCTTTATAGCAATCAGCCCCAGCATTTT
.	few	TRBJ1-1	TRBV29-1	CSARPHETEAFF	TGCAGCGCCAGGCCACATGAAACTGAAGCTTTCTTT
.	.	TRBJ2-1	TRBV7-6	CASSPSVRNRESYEQFF	TGTGCCAGCAGCCCTTCAGTCCGTAACAGGGAATCGTATGAGCAGTTCTTC
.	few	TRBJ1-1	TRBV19	CASSSQGWTEAFF	TGTGCCAGTAGTTCCCAGGGGTGGACTGAAGCTTTCTTT
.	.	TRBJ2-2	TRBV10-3	CAISGYYTGELFF	TGTGCCATCAGTGGATACTACACCGGGGAGCTGTTTTTT
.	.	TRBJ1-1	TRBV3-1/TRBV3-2	CASSQTDRTEAFF	TGTGCCAGCAGCCAAACCGATCGGACTGAAGCTTTCTTT
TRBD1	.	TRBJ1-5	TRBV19	CASSITLWGTGLYQPQHF	TGTGCCAGTAGCATTACGCTTTGGGGGACAGGCCTCTATCAGCCCCAGCATTTT
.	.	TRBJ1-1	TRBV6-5	CASRRHDPLEAFF	TGTGCCAGCAGACGTCATGATCCTTTAGAGGCTTTCTTT
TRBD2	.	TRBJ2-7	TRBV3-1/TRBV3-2	CASKLGTNSWYEQYF	TGTGCCAGCAAGCTAGGGACTAACTCTTGGTACGAGCAGTACTTC
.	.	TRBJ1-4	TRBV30	CALQVVDEKLFF	TGTGCTCTGCAGGTGGTTGATGAAAAACTGTTTTTT
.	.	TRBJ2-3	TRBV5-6	CASLDYGGAVDTQYF	TGTGCCAGCCTTGACTATGGGGGCGCGGTAGATACGCAGTATTTT
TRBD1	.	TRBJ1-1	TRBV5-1	CASRVGTGVNTEAFF	TGCGCCAGCAGGGTCGGGACAGGGGTGAACACTGAAGCTTTCTTT
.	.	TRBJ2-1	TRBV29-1	CAGAPAWNEQFF	TGCGCAGGGGCCCCGGCTTGGAATGAGCAGTTCTTC
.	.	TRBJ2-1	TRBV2	CASRQAHSYNEQFF	TGTGCCAGCAGGCAGGCTCACTCCTACAATGAGCAGTTCTTC
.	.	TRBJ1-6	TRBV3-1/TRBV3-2	CASSQEGAPSPLHF	TGTGCCAGCAGCCAAGAGGGGGCACCCTCACCCCTCCACTTT
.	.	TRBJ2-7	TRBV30	CAWSSGTSYEQYF	TGTGCCTGGAGTTCTGGGACCTCCTACGAGCAGTACTTC
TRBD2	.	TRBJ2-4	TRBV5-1	CASSPLGGLAGPGGTKNIQYF	TGCGCCAGCAGCCCCCTTGGCGGACTAGCGGGACCCGGAGGTACCAAAAACATTCAGTACTTC
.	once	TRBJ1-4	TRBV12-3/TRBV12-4	CASKAGVNEKLFF	TGTGCCAGCAAGGCAGGAGTTAATGAAAAACTGTTTTTT
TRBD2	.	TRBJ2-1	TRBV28	CASSFQREATESSYNEQFF	TGTGCCAGCAGTTTCCAGCGGGAGGCTACCGAAAGCTCCTACAATGAGCAGTTCTTC
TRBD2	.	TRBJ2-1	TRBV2	CASSRRWLAGGSSYNEQFF	TGTGCCAGCAGTCGGAGGTGGCTAGCGGGGGGTAGCTCCTACAATGAGCAGTTCTTC